The present TCR beta chain was sequenced within a study of early T cells in non-severe SARS-CoV-2 infection. At the level of the study: Chains stayed unpaired after sequencing of bulk RNA from unsorted whole blood. Points from the study as a whole: Using VDJdb, the matching emphasized anti-spike CD8 responses while missing private and CD4 specificities.

This clonotype was recorded a few times. The antigen is undetermined. Unique molecular identifiers tagged individual cDNA molecules. TCRdb passed the 5' RACE reads through MiXCR, listing each CDR3 protein once. The sample shows about 50,000 distinct CDR3 sequences, roughly 12% of them seen only once. V lost 4 bases and J lost 6; bases outside the gene matches: 12. Germline V gene sequence: CDR1 SGDLS, CDR2 YYNGEE. The CDR3 runs 15 residues. This material consisted of whole blood, taken at baseline. The source of this sequence is an adult who was a healthcare worker with PCR-confirmed SARS-CoV-2 infection or an uninfected control (not recorded which). The gene calls are TRBV9 and TRBJ1-2, with 7 bases lining up with TRBD1. The CDR3 loop is CASSPGLAQGDGYTF. CDR3 sequence (DNA): TGTGCCAGCAGCCCTGGCTTGGCTCAGGGGGATGGCTACACCTTC.